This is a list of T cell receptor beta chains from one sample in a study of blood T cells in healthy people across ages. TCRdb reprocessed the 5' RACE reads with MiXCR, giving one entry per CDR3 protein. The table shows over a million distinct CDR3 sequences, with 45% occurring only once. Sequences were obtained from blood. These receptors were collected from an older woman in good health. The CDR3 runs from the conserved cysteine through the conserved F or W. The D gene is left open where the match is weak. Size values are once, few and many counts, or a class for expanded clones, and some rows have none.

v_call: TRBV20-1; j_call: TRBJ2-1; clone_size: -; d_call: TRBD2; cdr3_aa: CSARDQVGREDKRRQFF; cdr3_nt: TGCAGTGCTAGAGATCAGGTGGGTCGGGAGGATAAGCGCCGGCAGTTCTTC
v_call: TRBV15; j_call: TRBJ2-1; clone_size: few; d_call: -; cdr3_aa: CAPQGANEQFF; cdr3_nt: TGTGCTCCCCAAGGGGCCAATGAGCAGTTCTTC
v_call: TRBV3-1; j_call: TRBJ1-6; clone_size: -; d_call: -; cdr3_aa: CASSPLGGNSPLHF; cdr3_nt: TGTGCCAGCAGCCCCCTTGGAGGAAATTCACCCCTCCACTTT
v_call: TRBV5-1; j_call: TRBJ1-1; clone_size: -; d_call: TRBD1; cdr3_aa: CASSLGEDRGMNTEAFF; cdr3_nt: TGCGCCAGCAGCTTGGGGGAGGACAGGGGAATGAACACTGAAGCTTTCTTT
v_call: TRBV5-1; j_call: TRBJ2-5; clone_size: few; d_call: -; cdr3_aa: CASSPAWGEQYF; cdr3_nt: TGCGCCAGCAGCCCGGCCTGGGGTGAGCAGTACTTC
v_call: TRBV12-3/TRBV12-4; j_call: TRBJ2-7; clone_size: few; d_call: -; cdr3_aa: CASSVRGIGYEQYF; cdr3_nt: TGTGCCAGCAGTGTAAGGGGTATTGGCTACGAGCAGTACTTC
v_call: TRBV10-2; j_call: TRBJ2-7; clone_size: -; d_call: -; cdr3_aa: CASWLGSSYEQYF; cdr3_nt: TGCGCCAGCTGGCTGGGGAGCTCCTACGAGCAGTACTTC
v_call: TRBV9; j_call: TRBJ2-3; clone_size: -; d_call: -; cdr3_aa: CASSVQKAETDTQYF; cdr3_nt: TGTGCCAGCAGCGTACAGAAGGCAGAAACAGATACGCAGTATTTT
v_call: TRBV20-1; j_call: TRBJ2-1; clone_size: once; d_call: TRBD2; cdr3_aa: CSANSGISYNEQFF; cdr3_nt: TGCAGTGCCAATAGCGGGATCTCCTACAATGAGCAGTTCTTC
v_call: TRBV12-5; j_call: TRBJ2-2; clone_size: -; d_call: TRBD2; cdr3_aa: CASGAGVGELFF; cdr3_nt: TGTGCTAGTGGGGCGGGAGTCGGGGAGCTGTTTTTT
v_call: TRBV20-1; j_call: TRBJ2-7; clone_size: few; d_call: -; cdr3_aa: CSASNLAGRVEEQYF; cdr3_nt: TGCAGTGCTAGTAACCTCGCAGGTAGGGTAGAGGAGCAGTACTTC
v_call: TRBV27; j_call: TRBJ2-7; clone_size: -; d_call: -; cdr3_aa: CASSSRLVAPYEQYF; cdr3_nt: TGTGCCAGCTCCTCCCGTCTAGTCGCTCCATACGAGCAGTACTTC
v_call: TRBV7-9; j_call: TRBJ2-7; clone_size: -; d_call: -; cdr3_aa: CASSGDISGAYEQYF; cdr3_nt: TGTGCCAGCAGCGGTGACATATCCGGGGCCTACGAGCAGTACTTC
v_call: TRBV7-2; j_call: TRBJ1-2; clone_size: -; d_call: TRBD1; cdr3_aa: CASSSPVGQINYGYTF; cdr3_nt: TGTGCCAGCAGCTCACCTGTGGGACAGATTAACTATGGCTACACCTTC
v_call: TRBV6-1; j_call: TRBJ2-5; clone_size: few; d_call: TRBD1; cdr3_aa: CASNKDRGIETQYF; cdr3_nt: TGTGCCAGCAACAAGGACAGGGGAATAGAGACCCAGTACTTC
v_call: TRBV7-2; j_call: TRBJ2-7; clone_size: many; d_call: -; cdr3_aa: CASSSVGQQYF; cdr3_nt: TGTGCCAGCAGCTCCGTTGGACAACAGTACTTC
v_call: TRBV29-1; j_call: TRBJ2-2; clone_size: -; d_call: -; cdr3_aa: CSVTSGQVGELFF; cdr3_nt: TGCAGCGTTACGAGCGGGCAGGTCGGGGAGCTGTTTTTT
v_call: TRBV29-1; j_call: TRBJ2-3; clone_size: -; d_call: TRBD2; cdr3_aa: CSVSSGPTDTQYF; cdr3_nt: TGCAGCGTATCTAGCGGACCCACAGATACGCAGTATTTT
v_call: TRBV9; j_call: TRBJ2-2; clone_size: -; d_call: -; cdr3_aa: CASSVATGELFF; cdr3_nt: TGTGCCAGCAGCGTAGCTACCGGGGAGCTGTTTTTT
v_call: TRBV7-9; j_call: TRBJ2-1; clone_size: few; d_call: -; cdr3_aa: CASSLAPSLNEQFF; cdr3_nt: TGTGCCAGCAGCTTAGCCCCGAGCCTGAATGAGCAGTTCTTC
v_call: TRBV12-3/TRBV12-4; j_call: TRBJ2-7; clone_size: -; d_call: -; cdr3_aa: CASSVSGGEGEQYF; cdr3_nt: TGTGCCAGCAGTGTTAGCGGAGGCGAAGGGGAGCAGTACTTC
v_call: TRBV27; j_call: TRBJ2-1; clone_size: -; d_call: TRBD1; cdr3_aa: CASSLFGQGASYNEQFF; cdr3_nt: TGTGCCAGCAGTTTATTTGGTCAGGGGGCCTCCTACAATGAGCAGTTCTTC
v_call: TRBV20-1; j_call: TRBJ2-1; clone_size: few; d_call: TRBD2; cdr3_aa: CSPFGGLAASNVNEQFF; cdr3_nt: TGCAGTCCCTTTGGGGGACTAGCCGCATCCAACGTCAATGAGCAGTTCTTC
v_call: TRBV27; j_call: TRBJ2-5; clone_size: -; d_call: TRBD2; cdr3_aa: CASSPPGLGVVTQYF; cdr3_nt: TGTGCCAGCAGTCCTCCGGGACTAGGGGTTGTGACCCAGTACTTC
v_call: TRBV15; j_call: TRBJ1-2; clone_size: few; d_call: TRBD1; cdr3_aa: CATSRDGTVFYGYTF; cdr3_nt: TGTGCCACCAGCAGAGACGGGACAGTCTTCTATGGCTACACCTTC
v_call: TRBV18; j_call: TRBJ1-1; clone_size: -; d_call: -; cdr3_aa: CASSPLGTRDEAFF; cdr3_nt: TGTGCCAGCTCACCTCTGGGGACACGGGATGAAGCTTTCTTT
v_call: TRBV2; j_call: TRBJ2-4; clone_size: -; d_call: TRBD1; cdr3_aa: CASRRTGVDIQYF; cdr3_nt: TGTGCCAGCAGGCGGACAGGGGTAGACATTCAGTACTTC
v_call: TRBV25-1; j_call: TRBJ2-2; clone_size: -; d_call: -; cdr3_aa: CASSELGQINTGELFF; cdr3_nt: TGTGCCAGCAGTGAACTGGGGCAGATAAACACCGGGGAGCTGTTTTTT
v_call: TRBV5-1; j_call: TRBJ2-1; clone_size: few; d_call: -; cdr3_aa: CASSKGLNTYNEQFF; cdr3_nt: TGCGCCAGCAGCAAGGGGCTAAATACCTACAATGAGCAGTTCTTC
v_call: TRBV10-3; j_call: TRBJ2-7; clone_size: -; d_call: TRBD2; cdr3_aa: CAIRFGTSSNEQYF; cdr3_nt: TGTGCCATCAGATTCGGGACTAGTAGTAACGAGCAGTACTTC
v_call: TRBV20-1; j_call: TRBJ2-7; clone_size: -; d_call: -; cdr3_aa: CSARDQPGVRYEQYF; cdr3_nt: TGCAGTGCTAGAGATCAGCCGGGGGTCCGCTACGAGCAGTACTTC
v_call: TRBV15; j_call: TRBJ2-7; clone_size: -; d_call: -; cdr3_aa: CATSRDPGDYEQYF; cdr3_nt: TGTGCCACCAGCAGAGATCCGGGGGATTACGAGCAGTACTTC
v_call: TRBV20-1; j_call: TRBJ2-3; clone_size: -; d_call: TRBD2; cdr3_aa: CSAGLAGLSTDTQYF; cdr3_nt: TGCAGTGCGGGTCTAGCGGGGCTTAGCACAGATACGCAGTATTTT
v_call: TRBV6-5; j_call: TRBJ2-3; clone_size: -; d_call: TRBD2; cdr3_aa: CASSYLGSSGSIDTQYF; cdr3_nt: TGTGCCAGCAGTTACCTCGGGAGTAGCGGGAGCATAGATACGCAGTATTTT
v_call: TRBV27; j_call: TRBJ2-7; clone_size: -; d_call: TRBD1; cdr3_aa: CASRDRKAPYEQYF; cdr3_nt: TGTGCCAGCAGGGACAGGAAGGCCCCCTACGAGCAGTACTTC
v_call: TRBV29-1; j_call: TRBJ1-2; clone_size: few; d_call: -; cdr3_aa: CSVEEWEGSDYGYTF; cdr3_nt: TGCAGCGTTGAAGAATGGGAGGGATCTGACTATGGCTACACCTTC
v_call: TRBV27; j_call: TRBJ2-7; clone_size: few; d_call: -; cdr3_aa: CASSQDGGLNEQYF; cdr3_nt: TGTGCCAGCAGTCAAGACGGGGGATTGAACGAGCAGTACTTC
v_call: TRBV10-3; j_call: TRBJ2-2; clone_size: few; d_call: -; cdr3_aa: CAISRAGLNTGELFF; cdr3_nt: TGTGCCATCAGTCGGGCAGGGCTTAACACCGGGGAGCTGTTTTTT
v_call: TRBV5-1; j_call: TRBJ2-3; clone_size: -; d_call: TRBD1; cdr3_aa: CASSLDGTGPGPQYF; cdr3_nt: TGCGCCAGCAGCTTGGATGGGACAGGCCCTGGTCCGCAGTATTTT